This TCR beta chain was identified during a study of cytomegalovirus exposure and HLA in healthy donors. Study results and limitations: By a later analysis, the bulk of CMV-associated TCR beta chains appeared HLA-restricted. Donors were assumed by presence/absence analyses to have roughly uniform sequencing depth.

Vbeta (60) and Jbeta (13) primers were used in the PCR. The table came from immunoSEQ multiplex PCR; TCRdb's copy has only in-frame clones and leaves some out. The table lists around 130,000 clones, 70% to 90% of them singletons. Points on this clone: The antigen remains unidentified.

The source is a boy aged 10-17 years in good health and CMV-seronegative. Sequenced input: PBMCs.

The CDR3 nucleotides read TGTGCCAGCAGCACTGATGGGAGAAATACGCAGTATTTT. Amino acid sequence: CASSTDGRNTQYF. The V call is TRBV7-2, the J call TRBJ2-3; D may be TRBD2 (5 bases). The CDR3 is 13 amino acids. The germline CDR1 and CDR2 sequences are SGHTA and FQGNSA. V was shortened by 5 bases and J by 7 bases, with 13 bases between the two germline ends.